This T cell receptor (beta chain) was obtained from a study of T cell responses to AZD1222 COVID-19 vaccine. The study, taken as a whole, reports: Females made up more of the donors, who were largely white British, and clonal diversity may have come out too low. There were vaccine-associated CD4 TCRs across spike, dominant at 160-218 and 743-854.

Of note for this clone: As yet, its antigen is unknown.

This CDR3 is built from 14 residues. Germline assignment: CDR1 MNHEY and CDR2 SVGAGI. V lost 9 bases to trimming and J lost 2 bases, with 14 bases between them. TCRdb's table, derived via immunoSEQ multiplex PCR, lists solely in-frame clones and lacks some. The sample carries roughly 150,000 clones, about 94% recorded once. The chain couples TRBV6-5 to TRBJ2-1; possible D gene TRBD2, 6 bases. Sequencing used peripheral blood, obtained on day 0 of AZD1222 vaccination. This receptor was obtained from an adult in good health. The CDR3: CASKIAETYNEQFF. In DNA, the CDR3 is TGTGCCAGTAAGATAGCGGAAACCTACAATGAGCAGTTCTTC.